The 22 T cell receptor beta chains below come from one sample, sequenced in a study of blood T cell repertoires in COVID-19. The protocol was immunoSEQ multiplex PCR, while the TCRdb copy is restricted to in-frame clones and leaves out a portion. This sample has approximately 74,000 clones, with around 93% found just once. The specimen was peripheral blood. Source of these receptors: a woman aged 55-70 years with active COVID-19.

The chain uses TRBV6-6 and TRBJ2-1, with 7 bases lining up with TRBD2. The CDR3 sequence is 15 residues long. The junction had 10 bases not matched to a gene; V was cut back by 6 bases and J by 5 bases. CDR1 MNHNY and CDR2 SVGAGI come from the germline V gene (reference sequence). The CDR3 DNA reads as TGTGCCAGCAGGTCCTTCCGGGAGGCTAACAATGAGCAGTTCTTC. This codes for CASRSFREANNEQFF.

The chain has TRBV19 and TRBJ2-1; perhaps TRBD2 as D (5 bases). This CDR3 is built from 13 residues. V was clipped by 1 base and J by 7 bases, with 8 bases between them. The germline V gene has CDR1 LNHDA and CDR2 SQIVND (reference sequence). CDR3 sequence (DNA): TGTGCCAGTAGTATAGGGACTTCGAATGAGCAGTTCTTC. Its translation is CASSIGTSNEQFF.

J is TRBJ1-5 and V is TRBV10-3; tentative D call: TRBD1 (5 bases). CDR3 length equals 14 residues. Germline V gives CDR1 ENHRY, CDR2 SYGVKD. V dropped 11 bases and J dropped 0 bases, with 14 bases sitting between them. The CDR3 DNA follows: TGTGCCTCCAGTTCAGGGAATAGCAATCAGCCCCAGCATTTT. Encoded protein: CASSSGNSNQPQHF.

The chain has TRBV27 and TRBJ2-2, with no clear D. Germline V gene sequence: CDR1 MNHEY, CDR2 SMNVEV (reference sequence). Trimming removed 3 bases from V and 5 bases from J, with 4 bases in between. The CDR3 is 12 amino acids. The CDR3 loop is CASSFLTGELFF. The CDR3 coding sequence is TGTGCCAGCAGTTTTTTAACCGGGGAGCTGTTTTTT.

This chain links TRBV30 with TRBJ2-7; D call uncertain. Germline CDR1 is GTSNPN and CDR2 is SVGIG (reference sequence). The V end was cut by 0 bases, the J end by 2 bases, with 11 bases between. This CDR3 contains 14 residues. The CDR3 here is CAWSVFGQTYEQYF. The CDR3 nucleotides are TGTGCCTGGAGTGTATTTGGGCAGACCTACGAGCAGTACTTC. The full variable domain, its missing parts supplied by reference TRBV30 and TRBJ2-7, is SQTIHQWPATLVQPVGSPLSLECTVEGTSNPNLYWYRQAAGRGLQLLFYSVGIGQISSEVPQNLSASRPQDRQFILSSKKLLLSDSGFYLCAWSVFGQTYEQYFGPGTRLTVT.

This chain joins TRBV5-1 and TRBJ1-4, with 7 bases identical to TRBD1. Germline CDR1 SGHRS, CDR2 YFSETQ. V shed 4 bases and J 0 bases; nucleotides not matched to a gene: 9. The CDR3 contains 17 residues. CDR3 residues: CASSQTGTAATNEKLFF. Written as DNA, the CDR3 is TGCGCCAGCAGCCAAACCGGGACAGCAGCAACTAATGAAAAACTGTTTTTT.

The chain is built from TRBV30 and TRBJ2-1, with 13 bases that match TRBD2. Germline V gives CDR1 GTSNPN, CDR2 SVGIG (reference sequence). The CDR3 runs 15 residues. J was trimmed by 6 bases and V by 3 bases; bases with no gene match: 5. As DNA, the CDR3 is TGTGCCTGGAGGGCCGGGACTAGCGGGACCAATGAGCAGTTCTTC. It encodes CAWRAGTSGTNEQFF.

CDR3 nucleotides: TGTGCCAGCAGCCCCGGACGGGGTGGGACTGAGTACCAAGAGACCCAGTACTTC. Amino acid sequence: CASSPGRGGTEYQETQYF. The gene calls are TRBV4-2 and TRBJ2-5; TRBD2 might be the D (6 bases). The CDR3 contains 18 residues. The V end lost 4 bases, the J end lost 0 bases, and 21 bases lay between the germline ends. CDR1 LGHNA and CDR2 YNFKEQ come from the germline V gene.

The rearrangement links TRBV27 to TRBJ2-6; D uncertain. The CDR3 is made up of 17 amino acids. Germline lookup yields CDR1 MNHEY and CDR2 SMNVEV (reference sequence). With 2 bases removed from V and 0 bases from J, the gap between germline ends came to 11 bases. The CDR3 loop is CASSLTARSSGANVLTF. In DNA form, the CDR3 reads TGTGCCAGCAGTTTAACAGCAAGAAGCTCTGGGGCCAACGTCCTGACTTTC.

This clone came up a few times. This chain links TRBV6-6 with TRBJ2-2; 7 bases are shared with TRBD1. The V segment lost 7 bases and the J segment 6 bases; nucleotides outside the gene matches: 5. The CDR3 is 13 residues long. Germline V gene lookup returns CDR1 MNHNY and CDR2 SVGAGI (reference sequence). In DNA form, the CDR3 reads TGTGCCAGCAACAGGGGACGCGCCGGGGAGCTGTTTTTT. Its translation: CASNRGRAGELFF.

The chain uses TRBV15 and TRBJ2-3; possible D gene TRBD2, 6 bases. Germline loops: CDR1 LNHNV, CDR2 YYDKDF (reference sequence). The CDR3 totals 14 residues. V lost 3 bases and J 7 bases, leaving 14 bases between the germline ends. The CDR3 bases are TGTGCCACCAGCAGGGACCAGGGAGGTCATACGCAGTATTTT. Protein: CATSRDQGGHTQYF.

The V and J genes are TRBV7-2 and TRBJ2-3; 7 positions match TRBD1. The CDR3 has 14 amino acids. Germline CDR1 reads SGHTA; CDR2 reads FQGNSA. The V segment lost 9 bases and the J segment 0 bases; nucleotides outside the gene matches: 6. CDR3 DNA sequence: TGTGCCAGTCGGAAGGGACAGAGCACAGATACGCAGTATTTT. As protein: CASRKGQSTDTQYF.

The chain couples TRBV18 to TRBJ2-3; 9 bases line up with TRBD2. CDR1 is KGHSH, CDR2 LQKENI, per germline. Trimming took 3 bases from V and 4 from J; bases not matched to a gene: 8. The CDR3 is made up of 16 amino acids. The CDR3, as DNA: TGTGCCAGCTCACCTGCGGGAGGGGGCGCCTCAGATACGCAGTATTTT. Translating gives CASSPAGGGASDTQYF.

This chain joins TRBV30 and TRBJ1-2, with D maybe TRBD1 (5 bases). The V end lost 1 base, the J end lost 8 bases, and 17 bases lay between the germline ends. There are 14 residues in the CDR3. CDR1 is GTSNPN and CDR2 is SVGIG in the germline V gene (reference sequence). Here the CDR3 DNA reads TGTGCCTGGAGTGCCCTCAGAGGGACTTGGGGCTACACCTTC. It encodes CAWSALRGTWGYTF.

This CDR3 reads CASSGGPIYNEQFF. CDR3 coding DNA: TGTGCCAGCAGCGGGGGCCCCATTTACAATGAGCAGTTCTTC. This chain connects TRBV3-1 (or the pseudogene TRBV3-2) to TRBJ2-1, with D maybe TRBD1 (6 bases). CDR1 is LGHDT and CDR2 is YNNKEL in the germline V gene (reference sequence). CDR3 length equals 14 residues. Between the trimmed V and J ends, which lost 5 bases and 4 bases, there was a span of 12 bases.

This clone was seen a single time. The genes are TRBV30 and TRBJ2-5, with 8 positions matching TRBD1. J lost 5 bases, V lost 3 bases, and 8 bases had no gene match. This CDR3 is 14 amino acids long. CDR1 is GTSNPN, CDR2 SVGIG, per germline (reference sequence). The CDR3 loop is CAWRNPGGRETQYF. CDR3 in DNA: TGTGCCTGGAGGAACCCAGGGGGCAGGGAGACCCAGTACTTC.

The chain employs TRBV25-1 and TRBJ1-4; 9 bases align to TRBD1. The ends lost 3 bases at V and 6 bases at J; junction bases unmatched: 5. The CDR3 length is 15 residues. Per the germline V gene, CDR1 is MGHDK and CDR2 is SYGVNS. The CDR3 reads CASSDRTGVYEKLFF. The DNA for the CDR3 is TGTGCCAGCAGTGACAGGACAGGGGTTTATGAAAAACTGTTTTTT.

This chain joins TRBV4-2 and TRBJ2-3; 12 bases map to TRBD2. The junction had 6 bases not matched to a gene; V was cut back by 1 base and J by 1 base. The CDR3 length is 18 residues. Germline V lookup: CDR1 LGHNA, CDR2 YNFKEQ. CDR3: CASSQATSGSSGTDTQYF. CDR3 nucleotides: TGTGCCAGCAGCCAAGCGACTAGCGGGAGTAGTGGCACAGATACGCAGTATTTT.

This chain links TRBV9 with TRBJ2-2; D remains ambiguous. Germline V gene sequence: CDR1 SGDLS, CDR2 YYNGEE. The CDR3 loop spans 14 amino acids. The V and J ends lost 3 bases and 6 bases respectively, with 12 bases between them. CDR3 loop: CASSGAIPSGELFF. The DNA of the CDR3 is TGTGCCAGCAGCGGAGCCATCCCTTCCGGGGAGCTGTTTTTT.

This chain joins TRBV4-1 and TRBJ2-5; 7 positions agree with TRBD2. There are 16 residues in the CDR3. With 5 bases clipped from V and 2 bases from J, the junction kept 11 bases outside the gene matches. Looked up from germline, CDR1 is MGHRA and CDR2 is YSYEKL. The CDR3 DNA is TGCGCCAGCAGCTCCCCTCTCGGGAGGCTACAAGAGACCCAGTACTTC. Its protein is CASSSPLGRLQETQYF.

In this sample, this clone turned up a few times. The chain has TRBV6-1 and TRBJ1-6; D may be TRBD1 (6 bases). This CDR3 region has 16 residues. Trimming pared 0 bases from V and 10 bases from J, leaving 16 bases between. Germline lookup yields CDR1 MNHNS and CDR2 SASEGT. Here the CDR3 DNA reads TGTGCCAGCAGTGAAGCCTCAGACGGCAGGGGCTCACCCCTCCACTTT. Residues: CASSEASDGRGSPLHF.

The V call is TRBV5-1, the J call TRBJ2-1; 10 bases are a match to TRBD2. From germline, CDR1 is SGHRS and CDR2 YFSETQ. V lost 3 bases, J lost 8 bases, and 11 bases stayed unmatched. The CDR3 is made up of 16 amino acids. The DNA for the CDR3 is TGCGCCAGCAGCTACCAGGATGGGCTAGCGGGAGATGAGCAGTTCTTC. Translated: CASSYQDGLAGDEQFF. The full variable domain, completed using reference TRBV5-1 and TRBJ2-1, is KAGVTQTPRYLIKTRGQQVTLSCSPISGHRSVSWYQQTPGQGLQFLFEYFSETQRNKGNFPGRFSGRQFSNSRSEMNVSTLELGDSALYLCASSYQDGLAGDEQFFGPGTRLTVL.